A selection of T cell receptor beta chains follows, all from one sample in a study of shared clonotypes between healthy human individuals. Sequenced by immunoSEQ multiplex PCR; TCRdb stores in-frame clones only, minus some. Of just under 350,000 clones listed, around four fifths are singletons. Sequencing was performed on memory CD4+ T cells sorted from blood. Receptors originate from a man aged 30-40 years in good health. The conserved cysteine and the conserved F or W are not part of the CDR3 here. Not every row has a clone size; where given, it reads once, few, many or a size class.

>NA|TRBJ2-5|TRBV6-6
ASSYPPGEGETQY
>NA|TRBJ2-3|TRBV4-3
ASSQELAGGGTDTQY
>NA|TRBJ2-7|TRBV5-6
ASSWDRAHEQY
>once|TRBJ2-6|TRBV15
ATSPESRANVLT
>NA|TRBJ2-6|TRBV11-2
ASSLDTGGANVLT
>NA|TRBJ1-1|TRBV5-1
ASAWTGETEAF
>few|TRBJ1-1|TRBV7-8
ASSPGQGAATF
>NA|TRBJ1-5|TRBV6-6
ASSYARIGGNQPQH
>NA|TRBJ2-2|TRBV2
ASSGGTSRYGELF
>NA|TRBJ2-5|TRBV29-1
STSLGETQY
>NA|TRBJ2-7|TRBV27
ASSPPPYNEQY
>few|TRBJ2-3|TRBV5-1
ASSSAGALTDTQY
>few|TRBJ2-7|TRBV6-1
ASSEVPESYSVPYEQY
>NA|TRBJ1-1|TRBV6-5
ASRTTANTEAF
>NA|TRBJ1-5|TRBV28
ASSFNQPQH
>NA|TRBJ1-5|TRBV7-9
ASSLAPGTGSRGNQPQH
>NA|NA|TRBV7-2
ASSFRSGRDADEQY
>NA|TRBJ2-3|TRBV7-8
ASRLQGADTQY
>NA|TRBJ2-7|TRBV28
ASSTPPWGGSYEQY
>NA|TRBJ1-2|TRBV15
ATSSQTGSYGYT
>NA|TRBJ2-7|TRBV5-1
ASSPEPFGWGLQV
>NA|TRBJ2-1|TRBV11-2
ASSASGSNRGEQF
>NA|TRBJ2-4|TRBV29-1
SARGLALNIQY
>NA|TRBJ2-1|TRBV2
ASRLDAYNEQF
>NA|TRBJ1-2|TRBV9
ASGDGDYGYT
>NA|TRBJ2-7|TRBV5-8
ASSLVQGTYEQY
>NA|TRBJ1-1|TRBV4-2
ASSQDKGWSTEAF
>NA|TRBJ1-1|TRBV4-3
ASSQVVGTEAF
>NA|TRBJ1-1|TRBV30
AWSVGNAEAF
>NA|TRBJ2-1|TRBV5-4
ATQSRGVYNEQF
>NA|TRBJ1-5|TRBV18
ASSATGDNQPQH
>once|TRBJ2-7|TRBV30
AWVGSTINSYEQY
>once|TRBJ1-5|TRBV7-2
ASSSEYSNQPQH
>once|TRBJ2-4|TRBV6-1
ARRNIQY
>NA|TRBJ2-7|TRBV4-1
ASSEGSSYEQY
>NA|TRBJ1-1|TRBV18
ASSPGGTRAEAF